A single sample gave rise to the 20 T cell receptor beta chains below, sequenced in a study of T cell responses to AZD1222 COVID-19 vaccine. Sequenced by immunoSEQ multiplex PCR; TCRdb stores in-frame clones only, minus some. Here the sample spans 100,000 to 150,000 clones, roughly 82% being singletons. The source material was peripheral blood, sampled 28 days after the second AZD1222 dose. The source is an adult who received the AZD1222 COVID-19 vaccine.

Here the CDR3 DNA reads TGTGCCAGCAGCTTAGGGACAGGGGTTGCTAGCACTGAAGCTTTCTTT. Translated: CASSLGTGVASTEAFF. This chain links TRBV5-5 with TRBJ1-1; 10 bases are a match to TRBD1. The ends lost 2 bases at V and 4 bases at J; junction bases unmatched: 8. This CDR3 is built from 16 residues. The germline gives CDR1 SGHKS, CDR2 YYEKEE (reference sequence).

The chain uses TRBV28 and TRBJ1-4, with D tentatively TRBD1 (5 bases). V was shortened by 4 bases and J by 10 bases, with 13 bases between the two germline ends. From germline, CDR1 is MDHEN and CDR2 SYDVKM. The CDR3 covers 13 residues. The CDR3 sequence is CASSSGHLGKLFF. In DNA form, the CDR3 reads TGTGCCAGCAGTTCGGGGCATTTGGGAAAACTGTTTTTT.

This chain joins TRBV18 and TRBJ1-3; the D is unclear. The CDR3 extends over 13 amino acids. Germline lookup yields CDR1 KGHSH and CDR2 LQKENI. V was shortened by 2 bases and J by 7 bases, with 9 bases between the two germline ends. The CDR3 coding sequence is TGTGCCAGCTCACCATTCGGTAGCAACACCATATATTTT. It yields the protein CASSPFGSNTIYF.

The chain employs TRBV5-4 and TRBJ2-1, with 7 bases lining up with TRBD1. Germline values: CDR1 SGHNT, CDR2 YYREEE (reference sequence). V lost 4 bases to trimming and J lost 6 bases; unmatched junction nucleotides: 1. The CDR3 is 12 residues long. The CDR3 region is CASSDRVNEQFF. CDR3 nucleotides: TGTGCCAGCAGCGACAGGGTCAATGAGCAGTTCTTC.

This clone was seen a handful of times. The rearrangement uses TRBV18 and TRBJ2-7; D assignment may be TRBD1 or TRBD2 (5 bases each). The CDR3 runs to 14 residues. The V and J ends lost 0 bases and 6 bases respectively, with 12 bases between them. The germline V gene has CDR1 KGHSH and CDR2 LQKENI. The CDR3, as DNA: TGTGCCAGCTCACCACCTGGGACGGAACGCGAGCAGTACTTC. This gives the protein CASSPPGTEREQYF.

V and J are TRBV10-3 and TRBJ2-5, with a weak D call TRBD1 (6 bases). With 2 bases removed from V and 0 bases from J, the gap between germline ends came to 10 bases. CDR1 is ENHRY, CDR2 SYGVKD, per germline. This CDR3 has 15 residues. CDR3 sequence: CAISEGTRYQETQYF. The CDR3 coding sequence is TGTGCCATCAGTGAGGGGACAAGGTACCAAGAGACCCAGTACTTC.

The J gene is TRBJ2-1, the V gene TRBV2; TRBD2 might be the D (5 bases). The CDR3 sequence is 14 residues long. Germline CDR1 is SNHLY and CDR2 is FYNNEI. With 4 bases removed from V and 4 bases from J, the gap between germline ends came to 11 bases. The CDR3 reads CASSVGVGYNEQFF. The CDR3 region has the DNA TGTGCCAGCAGTGTCGGGGTAGGATACAATGAGCAGTTCTTC.

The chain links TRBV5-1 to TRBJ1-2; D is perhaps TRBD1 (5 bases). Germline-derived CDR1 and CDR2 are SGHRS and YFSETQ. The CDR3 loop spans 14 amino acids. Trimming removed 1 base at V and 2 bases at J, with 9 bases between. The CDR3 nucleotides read TGCGCCAGCAGCTTGAGCCGGGACAACTATGGCTACACCTTC. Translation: CASSLSRDNYGYTF.

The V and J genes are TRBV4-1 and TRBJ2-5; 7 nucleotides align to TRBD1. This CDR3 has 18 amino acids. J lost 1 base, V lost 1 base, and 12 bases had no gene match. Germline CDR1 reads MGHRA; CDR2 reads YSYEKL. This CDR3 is CASSQAAWNTGAQETQYF. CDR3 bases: TGCGCCAGCAGCCAAGCGGCGTGGAATACAGGGGCCCAAGAGACCCAGTACTTC.

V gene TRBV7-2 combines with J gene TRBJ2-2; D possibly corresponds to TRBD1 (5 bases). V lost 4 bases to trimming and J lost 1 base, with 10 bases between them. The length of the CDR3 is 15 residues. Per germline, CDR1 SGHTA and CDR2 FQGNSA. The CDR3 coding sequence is TGTGCCAGCAGCTCTAGGGGTCTGAACACCGGGGAGCTGTTTTTT. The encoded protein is CASSSRGLNTGELFF. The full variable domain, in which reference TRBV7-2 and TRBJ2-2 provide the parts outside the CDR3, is GAGVSQSPSNKVTEKGKDVELRCDPISGHTALYWYRQSLGQGLEFLIYFQGNSAPDKSGLPSDRFSAERTGGSVSTLTIQRTQQEDSAVYLCASSSRGLNTGELFFGEGSRLTVL.

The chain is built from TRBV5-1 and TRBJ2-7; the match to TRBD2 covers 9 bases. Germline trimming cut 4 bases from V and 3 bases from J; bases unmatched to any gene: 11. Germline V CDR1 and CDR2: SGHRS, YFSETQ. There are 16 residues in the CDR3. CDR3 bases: TGCGCCAGCAGCCCCCGGGGCGGGGGGGGTGGCTACGAGCAGTACTTC. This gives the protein CASSPRGGGGGYEQYF.

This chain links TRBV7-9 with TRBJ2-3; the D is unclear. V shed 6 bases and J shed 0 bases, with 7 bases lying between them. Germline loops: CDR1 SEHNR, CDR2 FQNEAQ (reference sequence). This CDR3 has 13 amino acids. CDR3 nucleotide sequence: TGTGCCAGCAGATACCCTAGCACAGATACGCAGTATTTT. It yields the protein CASRYPSTDTQYF. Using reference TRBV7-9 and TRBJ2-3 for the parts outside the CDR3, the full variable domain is DTGVSQNPRHKITKRGQNVTFRCDPISEHNRLYWYRQTLGQGPEFLTYFQNEAQLEKSRLLSDRFSAERPKGSFSTLEIQRTEQGDSAMYLCASRYPSTDTQYFGPGTRLTVL.

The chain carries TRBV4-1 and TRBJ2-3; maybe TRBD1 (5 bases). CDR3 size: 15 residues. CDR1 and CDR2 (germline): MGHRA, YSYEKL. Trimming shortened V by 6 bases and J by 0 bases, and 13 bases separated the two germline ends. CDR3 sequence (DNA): TGCGCCAGCAGGACAGTCCAATCTAGCACAGATACGCAGTATTTT. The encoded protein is CASRTVQSSTDTQYF.

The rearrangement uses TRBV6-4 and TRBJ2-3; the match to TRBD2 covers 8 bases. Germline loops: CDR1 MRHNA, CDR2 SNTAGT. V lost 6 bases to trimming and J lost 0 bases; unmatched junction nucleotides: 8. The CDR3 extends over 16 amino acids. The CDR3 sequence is CASSDFGGASTDTQYF. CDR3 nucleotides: TGTGCCAGCAGCGATTTCGGGGGGGCAAGCACAGATACGCAGTATTTT.

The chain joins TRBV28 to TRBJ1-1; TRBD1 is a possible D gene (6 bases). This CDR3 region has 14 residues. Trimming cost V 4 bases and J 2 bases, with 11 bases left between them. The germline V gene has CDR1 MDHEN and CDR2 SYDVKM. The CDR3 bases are TGTGCCAGCAGTTATGGGACACCCAACACTGAAGCTTTCTTT. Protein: CASSYGTPNTEAFF.

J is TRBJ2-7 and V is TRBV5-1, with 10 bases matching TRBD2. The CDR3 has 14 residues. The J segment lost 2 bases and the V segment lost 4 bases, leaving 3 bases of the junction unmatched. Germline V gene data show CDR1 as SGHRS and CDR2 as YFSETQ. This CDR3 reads CASSILAGAYEQYF. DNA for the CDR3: TGCGCCAGCAGCATCCTAGCGGGGGCCTACGAGCAGTACTTC.

The CDR3 loop is CASAREPWSTGNTIYF. The CDR3 bases are TGTGCCAGCGCCCGGGAGCCCTGGTCGACTGGAAACACCATATATTTT. V and J are TRBV9 and TRBJ1-3; no reliable D call. This CDR3 region has 16 residues. Germline lookup yields CDR1 SGDLS and CDR2 YYNGEE. V was clipped by 7 bases and J by 2 bases, with 19 bases between them. The full variable domain, rest sourced from reference TRBV9 and TRBJ1-3, is DSGVTQTPKHLITATGQRVTLRCSPRSGDLSVYWYQQSLDQGLQFLIQYYNGEERAKGNILERFSAQQFPDLHSELNLSSLELGDSALYFCASAREPWSTGNTIYFGEGSWLTVV.

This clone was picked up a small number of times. In DNA form, the CDR3 reads TGTGCCAGCAGCTTAGTGTCTGCCTATGGCTACACCTTC. Translation gives CASSLVSAYGYTF. The V call is TRBV7-9, the J call TRBJ1-2; D not certain. This CDR3 is 13 amino acids long. Germline V gene lookup returns CDR1 SEHNR and CDR2 FQNEAQ (reference sequence). V was clipped by 1 base and J by 4 bases, with 7 bases between them. The variable domain in full, completed from reference TRBV7-9 and TRBJ1-2, reads DTGVSQNPRHKITKRGQNVTFRCDPISEHNRLYWYRQTLGQGPEFLTYFQNEAQLEKSRLLSDRFSAERPKGSFSTLEIQRTEQGDSAMYLCASSLVSAYGYTFGSGTRLTVV.

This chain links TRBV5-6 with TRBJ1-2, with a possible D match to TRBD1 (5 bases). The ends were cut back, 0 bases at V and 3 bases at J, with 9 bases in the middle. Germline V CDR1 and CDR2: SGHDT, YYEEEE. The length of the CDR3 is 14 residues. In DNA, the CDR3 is TGTGCCAGCAGCTTGGTCGCCAGGGACTATGGCTACACCTTC. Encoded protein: CASSLVARDYGYTF. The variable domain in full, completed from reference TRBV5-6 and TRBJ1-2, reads DAGVTQSPTHLIKTRGQQVTLRCSPKSGHDTVSWYQQALGQGPQFIFQYYEEEERQRGNFPDRFSGHQFPNYSSELNVNALLLGDSALYLCASSLVARDYGYTFGSGTRLTVV.

The CDR3 DNA sequence: TGTGCCAGCAGTAAGGGACTATTCACAGCCAATGAGCAGTTCTTC. Protein: CASSKGLFTANEQFF. This sequence joins TRBV6-5 and TRBJ2-1; 7 bases are shared with TRBD2. CDR1 is MNHEY and CDR2 is SVGAGI in the germline V gene. Unmatched junction bases numbered 10, after V lost 5 bases and J lost 6 bases. This CDR3 has 15 residues.